This entry concerns a single T cell receptor beta chain. Its antigen is undetermined. One junction end disagrees with the germline gene, perhaps due to a read error. The record originates from a study of blood T cells in healthy people across ages. The wider study: About one barcoded TCR beta cDNA was captured per two T cells.

This CDR3 is 15 amino acids long. Germline V gene lookup returns CDR1 WSHSY and CDR2 SAAADI. Using a J-beta primer mix together with a sample-barcoded 5' primer, a second PCR was run for 7 to 11 cycles. Each cDNA molecule carried a tag from a template-switch adaptor that contained 12 random nucleotides. MiXCR, applied by TCRdb to the 5' RACE reads, yields one record per CDR3 protein. The sample comprises roughly 1.9 million distinct CDR3 sequences, about two fifths of which are singletons, and 23% rests with the top ten. Study-wide findings and caveats: Whereas aged donors had fewer naive CD4+ cells, long-lived donors had more of them and higher diversity. Age advanced and TCR beta diversity per million T cells fell, roughly linearly.

The sequencing input was blood. This clonotype originated in a human donor in good health. The V call is TRBV10-2, the J call TRBJ2-7; 8 bases agree with TRBD2. The CDR3 DNA sequence: TGCGCCAACAGTGACGCCGGGGGGGCCCACAATGAGCAGTACTTC. Residues: CANSDAGGAHNEQYF.